This T cell receptor (beta chain) originates from a study of shared clonotypes between healthy human individuals. The V end lost 6 bases, the J end lost 0 bases, and 12 bases lay between the germline ends. The CDR3 runs 14 residues. CDR1 is GTSNPN, CDR2 SVGIG, per germline (reference sequence). Study outcomes and limitations: Researchers sampled blood only, noting tissue repertoires likely differ. The represented genetic and exposure-history diversity was limited by the small number of donors.

Concerning this clone itself: Its antigen is as yet unknown.

Assay execution took place at the deep level. Data came from immunoSEQ multiplex PCR; TCRdb stores just in-frame clones and leaves some out. Here the sample spans some 2,400,000 clones, approximately 94% being singletons. The sequenced material came from naive CD4+ T cells sorted from blood. Documented subset: CD45RA+ positively selected. The chain has TRBV30 and TRBJ1-3; maybe TRBD1 (6 bases). The receptor's source is a young man in good health. CDR3 coding DNA: TGTGCCTGCCCACAGGGCATCTCTGGAAACACCATATATTTT. Translation: CACPQGISGNTIYF. Based on the CDR3 plus reference TRBV30 and TRBJ1-3, the full variable domain is SQTIHQWPATLVQPVGSPLSLECTVEGTSNPNLYWYRQAAGRGLQLLFYSVGIGQISSEVPQNLSASRPQDRQFILSSKKLLLSDSGFYLCACPQGISGNTIYFGEGSWLTVV.